This TCR beta chain originates from a study of regulatory and conventional T cells in RAG deficiency. Findings of the study overall: Compared with controls, unique Treg TCR beta sequences dropped around 110-fold in Omenn syndrome and CID/AS. Omenn patients showed >90% Treg-Tconv overlap and shorter CDR3 lengths.

Blood CD4+ CD25-low CD127-high conventional T cells supplied the genomic DNA template. With 6 bases clipped from V and 3 bases from J, the junction kept 9 bases outside the gene matches. Germline loops: CDR1 SNHLY, CDR2 FYNNEI. CDR3 length: 15 amino acids. A remark on this clone: Its target is not known.

Libraries were prepared by immunoSEQ multiplex PCR; TCRdb keeps only in-frame clonotypes and omits some of them. Of around 22,000 clones in the sample, more than 85% were seen once. These data were also reused for a study on regulatory T cells. As reported in that work: Primers: 52 TRBV forward and 13 TRBJ reverse. Regulatory T cells showed the strongest V-J pair restriction and V/J gene skewing among patient repertoires.

Sequencing was carried out using CD4+ T cells sorted from blood. This sequence was found in a human donor in good health. The chain combines TRBV2 with TRBJ2-3; 7 positions match TRBD1. The CDR3 sequence is CASRPTGQPTDTQYF. In DNA form, the CDR3 reads TGTGCCAGCAGGCCCACGGGACAGCCAACAGATACGCAGTATTTT.